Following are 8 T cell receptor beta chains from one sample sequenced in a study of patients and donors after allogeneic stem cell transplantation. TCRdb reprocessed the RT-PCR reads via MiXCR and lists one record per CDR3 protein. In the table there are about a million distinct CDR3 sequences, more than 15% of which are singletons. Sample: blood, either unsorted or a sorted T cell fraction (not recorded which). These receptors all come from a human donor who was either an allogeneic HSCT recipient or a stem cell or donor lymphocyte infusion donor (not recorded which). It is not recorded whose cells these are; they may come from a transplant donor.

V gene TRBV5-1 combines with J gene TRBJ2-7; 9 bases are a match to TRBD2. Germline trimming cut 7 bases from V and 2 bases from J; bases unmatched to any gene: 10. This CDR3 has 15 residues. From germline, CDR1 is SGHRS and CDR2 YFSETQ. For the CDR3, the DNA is TGCGCCAGCGGCCGACCCGGGACTAGCACCTACGAGCAGTACTTC. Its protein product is CASGRPGTSTYEQYF.

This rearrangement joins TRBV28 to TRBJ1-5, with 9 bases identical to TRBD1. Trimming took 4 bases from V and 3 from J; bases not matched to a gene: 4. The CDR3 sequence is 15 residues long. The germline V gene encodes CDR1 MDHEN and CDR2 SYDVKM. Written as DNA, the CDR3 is TGTGCCAGCAGTTATACAGGGGGCGTCAATCAGCCCCAGCATTTT. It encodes CASSYTGGVNQPQHF.

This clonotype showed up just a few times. CDR3 sequence reads: CASSVEGSIGNTIYF. DNA of the CDR3: TGTGCCAGCAGCGTCGAGGGTAGCATTGGAAACACCATATATTTT. The V call is TRBV9, the J call TRBJ1-3; D uncertain. CDR1 is SGDLS, CDR2 YYNGEE, per germline. Deletions cut 2 bases from V and 3 bases from J, with 12 bases between. The CDR3 totals 15 residues.

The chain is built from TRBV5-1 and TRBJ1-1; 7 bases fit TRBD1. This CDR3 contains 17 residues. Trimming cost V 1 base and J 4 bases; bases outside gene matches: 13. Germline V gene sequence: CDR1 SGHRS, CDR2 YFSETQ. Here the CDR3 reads CASSLTGRGVGGTEAFF. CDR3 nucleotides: TGCGCCAGCAGCTTGACGGGCAGGGGGGTCGGTGGCACTGAAGCTTTCTTT.

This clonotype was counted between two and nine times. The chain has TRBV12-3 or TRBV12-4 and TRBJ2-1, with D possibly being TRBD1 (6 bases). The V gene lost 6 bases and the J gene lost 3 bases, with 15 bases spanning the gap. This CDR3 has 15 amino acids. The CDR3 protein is CASSTGHPNYNEQFF. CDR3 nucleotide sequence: TGTGCCAGCAGCACGGGACACCCCAACTACAATGAGCAGTTCTTC.

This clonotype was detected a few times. CDR3 in DNA: TGTGCCAGCAGCTCAAAGCCATGGGGTAACAACGAGCAGTACTTC. Translating it yields CASSSKPWGNNEQYF. The J gene is TRBJ2-7, the V gene TRBV7-2; D gene uncertain. This CDR3 has 15 residues. CDR1 is SGHTA and CDR2 is FQGNSA in the germline V gene. Deletions cut 4 bases from V and 5 bases from J, with 18 bases between.

This chain's CDR3 is CASGTSGISRQYF. CDR3 DNA: TGTGCCAGCGGGACTAGCGGGATAAGTAGGCAGTACTTC. This chain joins TRBV13 and TRBJ2-7; the match to TRBD2 covers 13 bases. The V and J ends lost 8 bases and 9 bases, in that order; junction bases with no gene match: 7. The CDR3 is 13 residues long. Germline V gene sequence: CDR1 PRHDT, CDR2 FYEKMQ (reference sequence).

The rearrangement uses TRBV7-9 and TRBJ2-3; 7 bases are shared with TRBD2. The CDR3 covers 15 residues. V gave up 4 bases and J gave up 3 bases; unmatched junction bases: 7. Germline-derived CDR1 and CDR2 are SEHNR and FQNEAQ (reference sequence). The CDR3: CASSSRLAVTDTQYF. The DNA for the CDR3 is TGTGCCAGCAGCTCCCGACTAGCCGTTACAGATACGCAGTATTTT. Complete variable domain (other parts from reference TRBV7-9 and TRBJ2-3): DTGVSQNPRHKITKRGQNVTFRCDPISEHNRLYWYRQTLGQGPEFLTYFQNEAQLEKSRLLSDRFSAERPKGSFSTLEIQRTEQGDSAMYLCASSSRLAVTDTQYFGPGTRLTVL.